The present T cell receptor beta chain was sequenced within a study of cytomegalovirus exposure and HLA in healthy donors (dated by TCRdb to about 2017). General notes on the study: According to an earlier analysis of a few hundred of the donors, about 179 million T cells yielded 100 million or so unique TCR beta sequences and 276 Gb of sequence data. Across some 400 genotyped donors of the cohort, an average of approximately 240,000 unique TCR beta nucleotide sequences per donor were sequenced, and roughly 17% of those sequences were non-productive. Every discovery cohort repertoire had been produced on one sequencing platform. The study aimed to test whether cataloging public T cell receptors could reveal signatures of past pathogen exposure. A later genetic analysis took genome-wide SNP genotypes for about three fifths of the 666 donors and used that subset as a discovery cohort. Approximately 300 gigabases of sequencing data and 75 million to 85 million unique TCR sequences made up an early release that covered roughly 670 HLA-typed donors. An earlier analysis of about 600 of the donors used high-throughput TCR beta sequencing to judge whether each TCR beta V gene segment behaved as functional or pseudogenic. Alongside the repertoire data, information on donor age, sex, ethnicity and CMV serostatus was compiled. A later analysis re-examined previously published TCR beta repertoires from 600 to 700 donors and added high-resolution HLA genotyping to investigate patterns of TCR occurrence. The study combined high-throughput TCR immunosequencing, statistical association of individual TCRs with disease status, and machine learning to predict cytomegalovirus infection status. The later analysis used no new phenotypic data to find candidate immune exposures, relying instead on TCR beta sequences and their occurrence across donors. In addition to the first cohort of several hundred subjects, a separate validation cohort of 120 different subjects was used. Typing coverage differed by locus: A, B, C, DRB1 and DQB1 were typed in roughly 629-630 donors, DQA1 in approximately 520, DPA1 in over 600, and DPB1 in 450 to 480. Roughly 5 DR-DQ haplotypes were handled as single units for association and clustering, since linkage in the cohort was strong. HLA typing included class I and class II loci at four-digit resolution. The genetic ancestry cluster associated with self-reported Caucasian donors included approximately 85% of the roughly 400 genotyped donors. The study profiled the T cell repertoires of 666 subjects by immunosequencing and related them to cytomegalovirus serostatus. What the study reported, not specific to this receptor: Some IMGT-functional V segments, including TRBV6-2 and TRBV6-3, could not be distinguished by the 87-base-pair reads and were therefore excluded. A later analysis reported that several top co-occurrence clusters appeared linked to parvovirus B19, influenza, CMV and Epstein-Barr virus. In an earlier analysis of a few hundred of the donors, most TCR beta V segments were observed in productive rearrangements about 87% or about 30% of the time, broadly matching IMGT annotations. Compared with equally common non-associated chains, HLA-associated TCR beta chains in a later analysis were more clonally expanded and had lower generation probabilities. Because some donors lacked HLA typing at each locus, the association tests relied only on the typed subset. In both the original and validation cohorts, the classifier was reported to diagnose cytomegalovirus status with high specificity and sensitivity. Across donors, most TCR sequences were observed very rarely, whereas some public TCRs were present in many individuals. Strong co-occurrence of HLA alleles, especially DR and DQ, made assigning TCR associations to individual alleles difficult. CMV serostatus was the only immune exposure information available for the cohort. A further reported finding was that TCR beta sequences accurately predicted the HLA-A and HLA-B alleles for most subjects in the first cohort. In this cohort, only TCR beta chains were sequenced, and detectable features were limited by the absence of alpha or paired-chain data. In vitro tests confirmed that three of the cytomegalovirus-associated TCR beta chains recognize cytomegalovirus antigens. The study listed 164 TCR beta chains as associated with cytomegalovirus. A cluster of highly shared sequence variants was judged likely to represent a technical artifact of the sequencing pipeline. In a later analysis, the rate of TCR association differed among HLA loci, with DRB1 alleles having the most associated TCRs and HLA-C alleles having the fewest. Compared with the approximately 670-donor mean, donors in an Asian-associated ancestry cluster had fewer N-insertions in productive TCRs, according to a later genetic analysis. Linkage disequilibrium might explain the correlated functional status among segregating V segments, but an unknown experimental factor could not be excluded. An association between a missense DCLRE1C variant and V-gene and J-gene trimming of TCR beta chains was found in a later genetic analysis and replicated in an independent cohort. The presence/absence analyses assumed that sequencing depth was roughly uniform across donors, and that assumption may not be true. The authors suggested that the approach could potentially be generalized to other disease states and immunological phenotypes. Some 16 rarely observed V segments, including chromosome 9 orphons, were excluded from the earlier analysis of about 500 of the donors because counts were too low. In a later analysis, some 17,000 TCR beta sequences were associated with specific HLA alleles at a false discovery rate of 0.05. According to a later analysis, most CMV-associated TCR beta chains appeared to be HLA-restricted, and the HLA associations seemed to be driven largely by CMV exposure.

The cohort comprised hundreds of healthy bone marrow donors. At the time of sampling, every cohort member was nominally healthy, though immune exposures that went unrecorded were likely present. The donor tested CMV seropositive and was one of the 289 seropositive cohort members. A peripheral blood sample was collected from each donor, and TCR beta sequencing was performed on peripheral blood mononuclear cells. The Qiagen DNeasy Blood Extraction Kit was used to extract genomic DNA from the blood cell samples. Preparation of the library involved the immunoSEQ multiplex PCR assay. For the multiplex PCR, a mixture combining 60 forward primers for TCR Vbeta segments and 13 reverse primers for TCR Jbeta segments was used. The CDR3 region of rearranged TCR beta genes was amplified from genomic DNA with a multiplex PCR assay. The amplified TCR beta libraries were sequenced on the Illumina HiSeq System as 87-base-pair reads. From the authors' description of their analysis: A later analysis counted tens of millions of unique TCR beta chains across the 600 to 850 repertoires, and roughly 9.9 million of these chains were shared by at least two donors. A nearest-neighbor algorithm error-corrected the raw reads and collapsed the reads into unique sequences, merging closely related sequences to remove PCR and sequencing errors. To assign V, D and J gene segments, CDR3 sequences were aligned to IMGT reference sequences. Each retained sequence needed at least a six-nucleotide match to both a V gene segment and a J gene segment. A rearrangement was called productive if the CDR3 had no stop codons and remained in frame with V and J, and every other rearrangement was called non-productive. CDR3 was defined by IMGT convention, running from the second conserved V-encoded cysteine to the conserved J-encoded phenylalanine. In an earlier analysis of approximately 590 of the donors, sequences lacking an unambiguous match to a single V gene segment were excluded. In an earlier analysis of 587 of the donors, V segments were called functional above 56.7% productive rearrangements and were called segregating when the between-donor standard deviation exceeded 5%. A statistical classification framework was developed to diagnose cytomegalovirus status using the catalog of TCR beta chain sequences. In a later analysis, TCR nucleotide sequences were compared against IMGT/GENE-DB human TR gene sequences so that V and J genes could be assigned. In a later analysis, CDR3 sequences and most-parsimonious VDJ recombination scenarios were assigned using the TCRdist pipeline. A later analysis defined each TCR beta chain by its CDR3 amino acid sequence plus V-gene family, and excluded reads lacking a unique V-gene family. In a later analysis, nearly 600 highly shared, low-generation-probability nucleotide sequences were removed to address suspected cross-contamination and a sequencing artifact. In a later analysis, a clonal expansion index was calculated for each public chain from normalized within-repertoire ranks of inferred template counts. In a later analysis, generation probabilities were computed using a VDJ recombination model fitted to out-of-frame rearrangements, and the results were checked against IGoR. In a later analysis, hypergeometric tests were used to score TCR-TCR, TCR-HLA and TCR-CMV co-occurrence, with a repertoire-size bias correction applied to TCR pairs. False discovery rates were estimated in a later analysis by permuting HLA or CMV assignments 20 times. In a later analysis, co-occurring TCRs were grouped using DBSCAN, with TCRdist sequence similarity added in when clustering inside HLA-allele-positive subsets. Co-occurrence clustering excluded repertoires with fewer than 30,000 or more than 120,000 public chains, plus five with anomalous nucleotide sharing. As stored in TCRdb, this immuneACCESS dataset retains in-frame rearrangements with V and J assigned. A fraction of the clones does not appear; measured against another copy, unresolved V genes explain less than half of the discrepancy, and the remainder lacks a known reason. Clone size and V and J calls were adopted from that table, with D and trimming inferred from the DNA. The sample data list roughly 90,000 clones, and about three quarters of these were observed just once. The ten largest clones represent roughly 4.2% of the sample.

The CDR3 holds 16 amino acids from the cysteine to the phenylalanine. Only the CDR3 part of the read is kept: 48 bases, read in frame from the first base. V trim: 0 bases; J trim: 2 bases; unmatched bases: 5. The germline V gene (reference sequence) specifies LNHDA as CDR1 and SQIVND as CDR2. Remarks on this clone: Its antigen is currently not known. No much larger clone exists at a distance of one base, and base qualities are not known.

The receptor chain draws on TRBV19 and TRBJ2-3; 7 central bases correspond to TRBD2. Material: PBMCs. The source is a woman aged 40 to 50 in good health and CMV-seropositive. Here the CDR3 is given as CASSIDGGGLTDTQYF. The DNA reads as follows: TGTGCCAGTAGTATAGACGGCGGGGGTCTCACAGATACGCAGTATTTT.